This T cell receptor (beta chain) was observed in a study of blood T cell repertoires in COVID-19. Study summary: The cDNA or gDNA used as material had been derived from T cells, B-cell-depleted T cells, or PBMCs.

In the authors' workflow: Nucleated cell number was recorded as an estimate derived from reference gene primer amplification. Clones were sequenced by immunoSEQ multiplex PCR, and TCRdb holds only the in-frame ones, with some missing. From that table come the V and J calls and clone size; the DNA was used to work out D and trimming. The repertoire has 200,000 to 300,000 clones, about 90% of them found once; the top ten carry approximately 3.3%. The CDR3 runs to 13 residues. Per germline, CDR1 MNHNS and CDR2 SASEGT. Trimming left V 2 bases short and J 4 bases short, with 8 bases between. The sample was peripheral blood. This TCR derives from a woman between 40 and 55 years old with acute or convalescent COVID-19. V gene TRBV6-1 combines with J gene TRBJ2-5; TRBD2 is a possible D gene (6 bases). CDR3 loop: CASSEWGVETQYF. CDR3 in DNA: TGTGCCAGCAGTGAATGGGGGGTAGAGACCCAGTACTTC.